The rows below give T cell receptor beta chains drawn from one sample of a study of vaccination and CD4 T cells after COVID-19. MiXCR was run by TCRdb on the PCR reads, yielding one entry per CDR3 protein. Here the sample spans 10,000 or so distinct CDR3 sequences, about 35% being singletons. These TCRs are of unknown antigen specificity. What was sequenced was CD4+ T cells from blood, cultured in vitro. These receptors all come from a human donor in good health. CDR3s include the opening cysteine and the closing phenylalanine or tryptophan. The D gene is left open where the match is weak. Rows give clone size only sometimes, using once, few, many, or a class for an expanded clone.

CDR3: CASSRDSTYEQYF; DNA: TGTGCCAGCAGCCGGGACAGTACCTACGAGCAGTACTTC; J: TRBJ2-7; D: TRBD1; size: -; V: TRBV6-1
CDR3: CASSFTIDRGTYEQYF; DNA: TGTGCCAGCAGCTTTACGATTGACAGGGGCACCTACGAGCAGTACTTC; J: TRBJ2-7; D: TRBD1; size: -; V: TRBV11-2
CDR3: CASIPGRDGDTQYF; DNA: TGTGCCAGCATCCCGGGGCGGGACGGGGATACGCAGTATTTT; J: TRBJ2-3; D: -; size: -; V: TRBV6-2/TRBV6-3
CDR3: CASSSTYNPNTGELFF; DNA: TGTGCCAGCAGCTCCACCTACAACCCGAACACCGGGGAGCTGTTTTTT; J: TRBJ2-2; D: -; size: once; V: TRBV7-2
CDR3: CSARDRQGSSYEQYF; DNA: TGCAGTGCTAGAGATCGACAAGGGAGCTCCTACGAGCAGTACTTC; J: TRBJ2-7; D: -; size: few; V: TRBV20-1
CDR3: CASSLGLAGGYEQYF; DNA: TGTGCCAGCAGCCTCGGACTAGCGGGAGGCTACGAGCAGTACTTC; J: TRBJ2-7; D: TRBD2; size: -; V: TRBV11-3
CDR3: CSARRTSGYNEQFF; DNA: TGCAGTGCTAGAAGGACTAGCGGTTACAATGAGCAGTTCTTC; J: TRBJ2-1; D: TRBD2; size: few; V: TRBV20-1
CDR3: CSARDWRETGTGELFF; DNA: TGCAGTGCTAGAGATTGGCGGGAAACGGGCACCGGGGAGCTGTTTTTT; J: TRBJ2-2; D: -; size: -; V: TRBV20-1
CDR3: CASSSVETQYF; DNA: TGTGCCAGCAGCTCGGTAGAGACCCAGTACTTC; J: TRBJ2-5; D: -; size: few; V: TRBV7-9
CDR3: CASKLQGAGNEQYF; DNA: TGTGCCAGCAAACTCCAGGGGGCGGGGAACGAGCAGTACTTC; J: TRBJ2-7; D: TRBD1; size: -; V: TRBV2
CDR3: CSAGGWGQPQHF; DNA: TGCAGTGCTGGGGGTTGGGGGCAGCCCCAGCATTTT; J: TRBJ1-5; D: -; size: -; V: TRBV20-1
CDR3: CASSLSTSAPYEQYF; DNA: TGTGCCAGCAGCCTCTCGACTAGCGCGCCCTACGAGCAGTACTTC; J: TRBJ2-7; D: TRBD2; size: -; V: TRBV7-2
CDR3: CASSLDREAQYF; DNA: TGTGCCAGCAGCTTAGACAGGGAGGCGCAGTATTTT; J: TRBJ2-3; D: -; size: -; V: TRBV11-1
CDR3: CSARGLGLGVDEQFF; DNA: TGCAGTGCTAGAGGACTAGGACTAGGGGTCGATGAGCAGTTCTTC; J: TRBJ2-1; D: TRBD2; size: -; V: TRBV20-1
CDR3: CASSSGLAPGAQYF; DNA: TGTGCCAGCAGTTCGGGACTAGCGCCCGGGGCCCAGTACTTC; J: TRBJ2-5; D: TRBD2; size: -; V: TRBV27
CDR3: CAITRTSGSPDEQFF; DNA: TGTGCCATCACCCGGACTAGCGGGAGTCCGGATGAGCAGTTCTTC; J: TRBJ2-1; D: TRBD2; size: -; V: TRBV10-3
CDR3: CASSPRGSSYNEQFF; DNA: TGTGCCAGCAGCCCTCGGGGGAGCTCCTACAATGAGCAGTTCTTC; J: TRBJ2-1; D: -; size: few; V: TRBV11-3
CDR3: CASSLGLAGGPQEQYF; DNA: TGTGCCAGCAGTTTAGGTTTAGCGGGAGGTCCTCAGGAGCAGTACTTC; J: TRBJ2-7; D: TRBD2; size: few; V: TRBV27
CDR3: CASTPGQESSPLHF; DNA: TGTGCCAGCACACCGGGACAGGAAAGTTCACCCCTCCACTTT; J: TRBJ1-6; D: TRBD1; size: -; V: TRBV7-9
CDR3: CASRGTGGERYHGYTF; DNA: TGTGCCAGTAGAGGGACAGGGGGCGAACGTTACCATGGCTACACCTTC; J: TRBJ1-2; D: TRBD1; size: few; V: TRBV19
CDR3: CRAGPSSYNEQFF; DNA: TGCAGGGCCGGTCCGAGCTCCTACAATGAGCAGTTCTTC; J: TRBJ2-1; D: -; size: -; V: TRBV29-1
CDR3: CSAITPEGGRFF; DNA: TGCAGTGCTATTACCCCGGAGGGCGGGAGGTTCTTC; J: TRBJ2-1; D: TRBD2; size: few; V: TRBV20-1
CDR3: CASSSSLGASGSGSYNEQFF; DNA: TGCGCCAGCAGCTCTTCTTTGGGGGCTAGCGGGAGTGGATCCTACAATGAGCAGTTCTTC; J: TRBJ2-1; D: TRBD2; size: medium-sized; V: TRBV5-1
CDR3: CASTETGANQPQHF; DNA: TGTGCCAGTACCGAGACAGGGGCCAATCAGCCCCAGCATTTT; J: TRBJ1-5; D: TRBD1; size: -; V: TRBV19
CDR3: CSARPLHFTGSSSYEQYF; DNA: TGCAGTGCTAGACCTCTACACTTTACAGGGAGTAGCTCCTACGAGCAGTACTTC; J: TRBJ2-7; D: -; size: few; V: TRBV20-1
CDR3: CSAKTAPYEQYF; DNA: TGCAGTGCTAAGACCGCTCCCTACGAGCAGTACTTC; J: TRBJ2-7; D: -; size: few; V: TRBV20-1
CDR3: CASSVRTSGTETQYF; DNA: TGTGCCAGCAGCGTACGGACTAGCGGGACAGAGACCCAGTACTTC; J: TRBJ2-5; D: TRBD2; size: -; V: TRBV5-4
CDR3: CISVPKPGQGKTGTGELFF; DNA: -; J: TRBJ2-2; D: -; size: few; V: TRBV7-5
CDR3: CASREGETQYF; DNA: TGCGCCAGCAGGGAGGGGGAGACCCAGTACTTC; J: TRBJ2-5; D: -; size: -; V: TRBV5-1
CDR3: CASSGNTIYF; DNA: TGTGCCAGTTCTGGAAACACCATATATTTT; J: TRBJ1-3; D: -; size: -; V: TRBV28
CDR3: CSAPRRVGVYGYTF; DNA: TGCAGTGCTCCTCGGAGGGTGGGAGTCTATGGCTACACCTTC; J: TRBJ1-2; D: -; size: few; V: TRBV20-1
CDR3: CASRPGLAINTGELFF; DNA: TGTGCCAGCAGGCCGGGACTAGCGATTAACACCGGGGAGCTGTTTTTT; J: TRBJ2-2; D: TRBD2; size: -; V: TRBV27
CDR3: CASSLLTSGVSLFNEQFF; DNA: TGTGCCAGCAGCTTATTAACGTCGGGAGTATCATTGTTTAATGAGCAGTTCTTC; J: TRBJ2-1; D: -; size: few; V: TRBV7-9
CDR3: CASSSPTTGRQGDTQYF; DNA: TGTGCCAGCAGCTCTCCGACCACCGGGAGGCAGGGAGATACGCAGTATTTT; J: TRBJ2-3; D: TRBD2; size: medium-sized; V: TRBV7-8
CDR3: CASSPPGQRYNEQFF; DNA: TGTGCCAGCTCACCTCCGGGACAGAGGTACAATGAGCAGTTCTTC; J: TRBJ2-1; D: TRBD1; size: -; V: TRBV18
CDR3: CSVRKGAITEAFF; DNA: TGCAGTGTTAGGAAGGGGGCGATCACTGAAGCTTTCTTT; J: TRBJ1-1; D: TRBD1; size: -; V: TRBV20-1
CDR3: CASSVAGSTNEQFF; DNA: TGTGCCAGCAGTGTGGCAGGGAGTACGAATGAGCAGTTCTTC; J: TRBJ2-1; D: -; size: -; V: TRBV25-1
CDR3: CSVSIGYEQYF; DNA: TGCAGCGTAAGCATCGGCTACGAGCAGTACTTC; J: TRBJ2-7; D: -; size: -; V: TRBV29-1
CDR3: CASSPNSRQGTYEQYF; DNA: TGTGCCAGCAGCCCAAACTCGCGGCAGGGGACCTACGAGCAGTACTTC; J: TRBJ2-7; D: -; size: -; V: TRBV7-2
CDR3: CASSFQRRGYTF; DNA: TGTGCCAGCAGCTTTCAGAGGCGTGGCTACACCTTC; J: TRBJ1-2; D: -; size: -; V: TRBV5-4
CDR3: CASSLGGWRDSNQPQHF; DNA: TGTGCCAGCAGCTTAGGGGGATGGAGGGACAGCAATCAGCCCCAGCATTTT; J: TRBJ1-5; D: -; size: few; V: TRBV7-9
CDR3: CASRPRTASYNEQFF; DNA: TGTGCCAGCAGGCCTCGGACAGCCTCCTACAATGAGCAGTTCTTC; J: TRBJ2-1; D: -; size: -; V: TRBV7-2
CDR3: CSGRGFHTDTQYF; DNA: TGCAGCGGACGGGGCTTTCACACAGATACGCAGTATTTT; J: TRBJ2-3; D: -; size: once; V: TRBV29-1
CDR3: CASSDEDWYEDQPQHF; DNA: TGTGCCAGCAGTGACGAAGACTGGTATGAGGATCAGCCCCAGCATTTT; J: TRBJ1-5; D: -; size: few; V: TRBV6-1
CDR3: CASSAGYTGELFF; DNA: TGCGCCAGCAGCGCCGGGTACACCGGGGAGCTGTTTTTT; J: TRBJ2-2; D: -; size: -; V: TRBV4-3
CDR3: CASSPTGLQETQYF; DNA: TGTGCCAGCAGCCCTACAGGGCTCCAAGAGACCCAGTACTTC; J: TRBJ2-5; D: -; size: few; V: TRBV7-3
CDR3: CASTPGGARGTDTQYF; DNA: TGTGCCAGCACCCCCGGGGGCGCACGGGGCACAGATACGCAGTATTTT; J: TRBJ2-3; D: -; size: -; V: TRBV28
CDR3: CASSALSGRGPYEQYF; DNA: TGTGCCAGCAGCGCACTTAGCGGGAGGGGTCCCTACGAGCAGTACTTC; J: TRBJ2-7; D: -; size: -; V: TRBV21-1
CDR3: CATSPGPETQYF; DNA: TGTGCCACCAGCCCCGGGCCAGAGACCCAGTACTTC; J: TRBJ2-5; D: -; size: -; V: TRBV15
CDR3: CSVAPGWGMNTEAFF; DNA: TGCAGCGTTGCCCCGGGGTGGGGGATGAACACTGAAGCTTTCTTT; J: TRBJ1-1; D: -; size: few; V: TRBV29-1
CDR3: CASSIGVSGFETQYF; DNA: TGTGCCAGTAGTATAGGGGTGTCAGGGTTCGAGACCCAGTACTTC; J: TRBJ2-5; D: -; size: -; V: TRBV19
CDR3: CASNRRGRLLTAYEQYF; DNA: TGTGCCAGCAATAGGCGGGGACGTCTCCTGACTGCCTACGAGCAGTACTTC; J: TRBJ2-7; D: -; size: -; V: TRBV27
CDR3: CASSEDIGELFF; DNA: TGTGCCAGCAGTGAAGACATCGGGGAGCTGTTTTTT; J: TRBJ2-2; D: -; size: -; V: TRBV2